This T cell receptor beta chain was identified during a study of blood T cell repertoires in COVID-19. About the research overall: Italy, Spain and the United States were the sources of the convalescent and acute COVID-19 samples. From T cells, B-cell-depleted T cells, or PBMCs came the material, which was cDNA or gDNA.

Only in-frame clones appear in the TCRdb table, and some are missing; sequencing was by immunoSEQ multiplex PCR. The sample includes around 250,000 clones, about 89% of them seen just once. Grouping used clinical history reported by participants in a survey and questionnaire. Cohort 3 recovered donors had two negative PCRs, clearance, or symptom resolution. V lost 7 bases to trimming and J lost 7 bases, with 11 bases between them. Germline CDR1 SQVTM, CDR2 ANQGSEA. The CDR3 length is 12 residues. The specimen sequenced was PBMCs or T cells enriched from blood (not recorded which). The source of this sequence is a woman aged 30 to 39 who had recovered from COVID-19. This rearrangement joins TRBV29-1 to TRBJ1-6, with a weak D call TRBD1 (6 bases). CDR3 sequence reads: CSGNRANSPLHF. DNA for the CDR3: TGCAGCGGTAACAGGGCAAATTCACCCCTCCACTTT.